Given below is one T cell receptor (beta chain) in context. Its antigen is unidentified. Additional DNA sequences in this sample encode the identical CDR3. Looked up from germline, CDR1 is GTSNPN and CDR2 is SVGIG (reference sequence). The CDR3 length is 11 residues. V shed 0 bases and J shed 9 bases, with 6 bases lying between them. The PCR contained 60 Vbeta and 13 Jbeta primers. Clones were read by immunoSEQ multiplex PCR, and TCRdb kept only the in-frame ones, dropping some. Recorded for this sample: 150,000 to 200,000 clones. These data belong to a study of cytomegalovirus exposure and HLA in healthy donors. Study in general: In terms of ancestry, the Caucasian-associated cluster contained about four fifths of the roughly 400 genotyped donors. Study findings and constraints: A later analysis linked roughly 17,000 TCR beta sequences to HLA alleles at 0.05 false discovery rate. TCR beta chain V- and J-gene trimming was linked, in a later analysis, to a missense variant in DCLRE1C.

The chain links TRBV30 to TRBJ2-1; D ambiguous. The TCR sequence derives from a boy younger than 18 in good health and CMV-seronegative. Input material: PBMCs. The CDR3 DNA sequence: TGTGCCTGGAGTGTCGGTGGTGAGCAGTTCTTC. It specifies CAWSVGGEQFF.